A single sample is the source of the 28 T cell receptor beta chains below, sequenced in a study of blood T cell repertoires in COVID-19. Measured with immunoSEQ multiplex PCR; TCRdb has only the in-frame clones, and not every one. Of some 140,000 clones listed, about 85% are singletons. The sample taken for sequencing was peripheral blood. Receptors were obtained from a man in his 60s with COVID-19, enrolled during active disease.

This clone is a singleton in its sample. The CDR3: CASSQGQGNSPLHF. Here the CDR3 DNA reads TGTGCCAGCTCACAGGGACAGGGGAATTCACCCCTCCACTTT. This chain connects TRBV18 to TRBJ1-6, with 10 positions matching TRBD1. The germline V gene has CDR1 KGHSH and CDR2 LQKENI. Trimming removed 4 bases from V and 7 bases from J; junction bases left unmatched: 1. The CDR3 length is 14 residues.

The chain recombines TRBV5-1 with TRBJ1-1, with a possible D match to TRBD1 (5 bases). Germline V CDR1 and CDR2: SGHRS, YFSETQ. The CDR3 is 15 amino acids. With 0 bases removed from V and 4 bases from J, the gap between germline ends came to 13 bases. CDR3 protein: CASSLGTQGITEAFF. Written as DNA, the CDR3 is TGCGCCAGCAGCTTGGGGACCCAGGGTATCACTGAAGCTTTCTTT.

The V gene is TRBV5-4, the J gene TRBJ2-1; TRBD2 aligns across 10 bases. The ends lost 4 bases at V and 5 bases at J; junction bases unmatched: 6. This CDR3 has 15 residues. The germline gives CDR1 SGHNT, CDR2 YYREEE (reference sequence). The CDR3 protein is CASSPGLAVNNEQFF. CDR3 nucleotide sequence: TGTGCCAGCAGCCCTGGACTAGCGGTAAACAATGAGCAGTTCTTC.

The chain recombines TRBV21-1 with TRBJ1-1. TRBV21-1 is termed a pseudogene. This CDR3 is 14 amino acids long. The CDR3: CASSTRGIDTEAFF. The CDR3 DNA follows: TGTGCCAGCAGCACCCGAGGGATAGACACTGAAGCTTTCTTT.

The chain recombines TRBV2 with TRBJ2-7; D gene unclear. The germline V gene encodes CDR1 SNHLY and CDR2 FYNNEI. V dropped 1 base and J dropped 4 bases, with 8 bases sitting between them. The CDR3 length is 13 residues. The CDR3 loop reads CASSEVWPYEQYF. CDR3 DNA sequence: TGTGCCAGCAGTGAAGTTTGGCCATACGAGCAGTACTTC. The full variable domain, in which reference TRBV2 and TRBJ2-7 provide the parts outside the CDR3, is EPEVTQTPSHQVTQMGQEVILRCVPISNHLYFYWYRQILGQKVEFLVSFYNNEISEKSEIFDDQFSVERPDGSNFTLKIRSTKLEDSAMYFCASSEVWPYEQYFGPGTRLTVT.

This sequence joins TRBV13 and TRBJ1-1, with 7 positions matching TRBD1. The CDR3 loop spans 19 amino acids. The germline V gene has CDR1 PRHDT and CDR2 FYEKMQ (reference sequence). The J segment lost 1 base and the V segment lost 5 bases, leaving 19 bases of the junction unmatched. This chain's CDR3 is CASSLPRAATGKWNTEAFF. In DNA, the CDR3 is TGTGCCAGCAGCCTCCCCCGGGCCGCGACAGGGAAGTGGAACACTGAAGCTTTCTTT.

DNA of the CDR3: TGTGCCAGCAGCCAAACAGGGCCTGGCTACACCTTC. Translating gives CASSQTGPGYTF. The genes are TRBV2 and TRBJ1-2, with a possible D match to TRBD1 (6 bases). V lost 6 bases and J lost 7, with 12 bases in between. Germline values: CDR1 SNHLY, CDR2 FYNNEI. The CDR3 consists of 12 residues.

The CDR3 nucleotides read TGTGCCAGCAGCTCCTCCAGGACTAGCGGGAACACCGGGGAGCTGTTTTTT. Residues: CASSSSRTSGNTGELFF. The gene calls are TRBV7-3 and TRBJ2-2; 10 bases map to TRBD2. The CDR3 is made up of 17 amino acids. From germline, CDR1 is SGHTA and CDR2 FQGTGA. With 4 bases clipped from V and 1 base from J, the junction kept 6 bases outside the gene matches. The full variable domain, with the rest looked up from reference TRBV7-3 and TRBJ2-2, is GAGVSQTPSNKVTEKGKYVELRCDPISGHTALYWYRQSLGQGPEFLIYFQGTGAADDSGLPNDRFFAVRPEGSVSTLKIQRTERGDSAVYLCASSSSRTSGNTGELFFGEGSRLTVL.

The CDR3 DNA reads TGTGCCAGCAGTGCCCTTAGCGAATTAATCCGGCGTGGTAACAATGAGCAGTTCTTC. The encoded protein is CASSALSELIRRGNNEQFF. The chain recombines TRBV6-2 or TRBV6-3 with TRBJ2-1; D is possibly TRBD2 (5 bases). From germline, CDR1 is MNHEY and CDR2 SVGEGT. Trimming shortened V by 5 bases and J by 5 bases, and 28 bases separated the two germline ends. The CDR3 is 19 amino acids.

This clone was seen once. V usage is TRBV10-3 and J usage is TRBJ1-6, with TRBD1 as a possible D gene (5 bases). The CDR3 length is 16 residues. Trimming stripped 2 bases from V and 5 bases from J, with 13 bases between. The germline V gene has CDR1 ENHRY and CDR2 SYGVKD. CDR3 region: CAISEPRTLDNSPLHF. The CDR3 DNA reads as TGTGCCATCAGTGAGCCAAGGACACTCGATAATTCACCCCTCCACTTT.

This sequence joins TRBV27 and TRBJ2-7; no definite D call. The germline V and J ends were trimmed by 9 bases and 6 bases, with 12 bases remaining between them. Germline V gene data show CDR1 as MNHEY and CDR2 as SMNVEV (reference sequence). The length of the CDR3 is 11 residues. CDR3 in DNA: TGTGCCAGTCCCCAGGTATCCGAGCAGTACTTC. Amino acid sequence: CASPQVSEQYF.

The gene calls are TRBV7-2 and TRBJ2-7; 10 bases are a match to TRBD2. J lost 3 bases, V lost 0 bases, and 5 bases had no gene match. The CDR3 has 16 residues. Germline V lookup: CDR1 SGHTA, CDR2 FQGNSA. CDR3 sequence: CASSLAPGLAFYEQYF. Written as DNA, the CDR3 is TGTGCCAGCAGCTTAGCCCCGGGACTAGCGTTCTACGAGCAGTACTTC.

This clone was detected only once. V and J are TRBV18 and TRBJ2-5; no clear D. Looked up from germline, CDR1 is KGHSH and CDR2 is LQKENI. V was trimmed by 10 bases and J by 1 base, leaving 10 bases between them. The CDR3 extends over 12 amino acids. In DNA form, the CDR3 reads TGTGCCACAGGCAGAGTCCAAGAGACCCAGTACTTC. Translating it yields CATGRVQETQYF.

The chain joins TRBV12-3 or TRBV12-4 to TRBJ1-1; D is undetermined. The CDR3 has 13 amino acids. V gave up 10 bases and J gave up 5 bases, with 17 bases separating them. The CDR3, as DNA: TGTGCCACCCCGGGAGGCGGTGGAACTGAAGCTTTCTTT. This codes for CATPGGGGTEAFF.

J is TRBJ1-1 and V is TRBV20-1; D is undetermined. This CDR3 is built from 11 residues. The germline V gene encodes CDR1 DFQATT and CDR2 SNEGSKA (reference sequence). Trimming cost V 0 bases and J 7 bases, with 6 bases left between them. The CDR3 DNA reads TGCAGTGCTAGAGATACTGTTGAAGCTTTCTTT. Residues: CSARDTVEAFF.

This clone was picked up a small number of times. V usage is TRBV6-4 and J usage is TRBJ1-6, with D possibly matching TRBD1 (6 bases). The CDR3 covers 14 residues. The V end was cut by 6 bases, the J end by 9 bases, with 15 bases between. CDR1 MRHNA and CDR2 SNTAGT come from the germline V gene. CDR3 in DNA: TGTGCCAGCAGCGAGACAGGTTCCGCTTCACCCCTCCACTTT. This gives the protein CASSETGSASPLHF.

This rearrangement joins TRBV7-2 to TRBJ2-5, with TRBD1 identical over 11 bases. Germline-derived CDR1 and CDR2 are SGHTA and FQGNSA. Trimming took 6 bases from V and 5 from J; bases not matched to a gene: 8. CDR3 length equals 15 residues. The chain's CDR3 is CASRRTGGSSETQYF. In nucleotides, the CDR3 is TGTGCCAGCAGAAGGACAGGGGGCTCGTCGGAGACCCAGTACTTC. Using reference TRBV7-2 and TRBJ2-5 for the parts outside the CDR3, the full variable domain is GAGVSQSPSNKVTEKGKDVELRCDPISGHTALYWYRQSLGQGLEFLIYFQGNSAPDKSGLPSDRFSAERTGGSVSTLTIQRTQQEDSAVYLCASRRTGGSSETQYFGPGTRLLVL.

The chain recombines TRBV24-1 with TRBJ2-7; D call uncertain. V dropped 5 bases and J dropped 2 bases, with 3 bases sitting between them. The V gene's germline CDR1 is KGHDR and CDR2 SFDVKD. The CDR3 runs to 11 residues. The CDR3, as DNA: TGTGCCACCAGTGCCGCCTACGAGCAGTACTTC. This sequence encodes CATSAAYEQYF.

Only one count was recorded for this clone. The J gene is TRBJ1-1, the V gene TRBV7-8, with 7 positions matching TRBD1. The trim removed 5 bases at V and 4 bases at J, leaving 4 bases unmatched. CDR1 SGHVS and CDR2 FQNEAQ come from the germline V gene. This CDR3 has 13 residues. The CDR3 here is CASSVQGPTEAFF. CDR3 sequence (DNA): TGTGCCAGCAGCGTACAGGGGCCCACTGAAGCTTTCTTT. Full variable domain (rest looked up from reference TRBV7-8 and TRBJ1-1): GAGVSQSPRYKVAKRGQDVALRCDPISGHVSLFWYQQALGQGPEFLTYFQNEAQLDKSGLPSDRFFAERPEGSVSTLKIQRTQQEDSAVYLCASSVQGPTEAFFGQGTRLTVV.

The CDR3 DNA follows: TGTGCCAGCAGTTATCAGGGGACAACTTTGAACACTGAAGCTTTCTTT. Protein: CASSYQGTTLNTEAFF. This chain joins TRBV6-2 or TRBV6-3 and TRBJ1-1; maybe TRBD1 (6 bases). Trimming took 3 bases from V and 0 from J, leaving 14 bases between them. Germline CDR1 is MNHEY and CDR2 is SVGEGT. The CDR3 runs 16 residues.

This sequence joins TRBV6-2 or TRBV6-3 and TRBJ2-7, with 7 bases aligning to TRBD1. The CDR3 loop spans 14 amino acids. CDR1 is MNHEY and CDR2 is SVGEGT in the germline V gene. The V and J ends lost 5 bases and 1 base, in that order; junction bases with no gene match: 5. Here the CDR3 DNA reads TGTGCCAGCAGTCAACAGGGGACGTCCTACGAGCAGTACTTC. It translates to CASSQQGTSYEQYF.

This clone has a single count. The genes are TRBV18 and TRBJ2-7, with 7 positions matching TRBD1. V lost 4 bases to trimming and J lost 3 bases; unmatched junction nucleotides: 3. The CDR3 extends over 13 amino acids. From germline, CDR1 is KGHSH and CDR2 LQKENI. Here the CDR3 DNA reads TGTGCCAGCTCACTGGGACAGTACTACGAGCAGTACTTC. Amino acids: CASSLGQYYEQYF. The entire variable domain, with the rest obtained from reference TRBV18 and TRBJ2-7, is as follows: NAGVMQNPRHLVRRRGQEARLRCSPMKGHSHVYWYRQLPEEGLKFMVYLQKENIIDESGMPKERFSAEFPKEGPSILRIQQVVRGDSAAYFCASSLGQYYEQYFGPGTRLTVT.

The chain is built from TRBV6-4 and TRBJ1-1; 7 bases are a match to TRBD1. Per germline, CDR1 MRHNA and CDR2 SNTAGT. The CDR3 is made up of 13 amino acids. The junction had 2 bases not matched to a gene; V was cut back by 6 bases and J by 1 base. The CDR3: CASSRDRNTEAFF. The DNA for the CDR3 is TGTGCCAGCAGCCGGGACAGGAACACTGAAGCTTTCTTT.

The chain employs TRBV19 and TRBJ2-7; 7 nucleotides line up with TRBD2. The junction had 5 bases not matched to a gene; V was cut back by 6 bases and J by 6 bases. The germline V gene has CDR1 LNHDA and CDR2 SQIVND (reference sequence). This CDR3 is 12 amino acids long. The CDR3 loop is CASSVTGGEQYF. For the CDR3, the DNA is TGTGCCAGTAGCGTGACGGGGGGCGAGCAGTACTTC.

CDR3 residues: CAWSHLVYSGRAGGELFF. CDR3 sequence (DNA): TGTGCCTGGAGTCATCTGGTTTATAGCGGGAGGGCCGGCGGGGAGCTGTTTTTT. This sequence joins TRBV30 and TRBJ2-2; 11 bases map to TRBD2. CDR3 length equals 18 residues. J gave up 7 bases and V 2 bases, and 15 bases lay outside the gene matches. Germline CDR1 GTSNPN, CDR2 SVGIG (reference sequence).

The V and J genes are TRBV7-8 and TRBJ1-4; perhaps TRBD1 as D (5 bases). Trimming removed 5 bases from V and 8 bases from J, with 21 bases in between. The CDR3 has 16 residues. Germline assignment: CDR1 SGHVS and CDR2 FQNEAQ. CDR3 sequence: CASSPRRGGNEEKLFF. The DNA for the CDR3 is TGTGCCAGCAGCCCACGCCGGGGGGGAAATGAGGAAAAACTGTTTTTT. The variable domain in full, completed from reference TRBV7-8 and TRBJ1-4, reads GAGVSQSPRYKVAKRGQDVALRCDPISGHVSLFWYQQALGQGPEFLTYFQNEAQLDKSGLPSDRFFAERPEGSVSTLKIQRTQQEDSAVYLCASSPRRGGNEEKLFFGSGTQLSVL.

The rearrangement joins TRBV18 to TRBJ1-1; no firm D call. Between the trimmed V and J ends, which lost 1 base and 4 bases, there was a span of 13 bases. The CDR3 contains 15 residues. The germline V gene has CDR1 KGHSH and CDR2 LQKENI. The CDR3 region is CASSPQDSEGTEAFF. CDR3 nucleotide sequence: TGTGCCAGCTCACCACAGGATTCAGAGGGCACTGAAGCTTTCTTT.

This clone was counted a single time. The rearrangement joins TRBV5-4 to TRBJ2-7; D is ambiguous. V was trimmed by 1 base and J by 5 bases, leaving 7 bases between them. This CDR3 region has 12 residues. Germline V gives CDR1 SGHNT, CDR2 YYREEE (reference sequence). The CDR3 DNA reads as TGTGCCAGCAGCTTGTTACTGGACGAGCAGTACTTC. This sequence encodes CASSLLLDEQYF.